The entry that follows covers one T cell receptor (beta chain) sequence. The V end was cut by 3 bases, the J end by 1 base, with 12 bases between. The CDR3 totals 15 residues. Germline values: CDR1 LGHNA, CDR2 YSLEER. This sample is drawn from a study of blood T cell repertoires in COVID-19. Study details: The origin of the acute and convalescent COVID-19 samples was the United States, Italy and Spain. Sources were T cells, B-cell-depleted T cells, or PBMCs; the material itself was cDNA or gDNA.

Generated by immunoSEQ multiplex PCR, the TCRdb table keeps only in-frame clones and is missing some. The sample consists of 250,000 to 300,000 clones, around 88% of them appearing once. This TCR was sampled from a woman aged 25-40 years who had recovered from COVID-19. Sequencing used peripheral blood. The chain joins TRBV4-3 to TRBJ1-2, with D tentatively TRBD1 (5 bases). The CDR3 DNA follows: TGCGCCAGCAGCCACGTACAGGATAATAACTATGGCTACACCTTC. Encoded protein: CASSHVQDNNYGYTF.